The rows below give T cell receptor beta chains drawn from one sample of a study of blood T cell repertoires in COVID-19. Sequencing was performed with immunoSEQ multiplex PCR; in TCRdb, only in-frame clones are kept and a portion is missing. The sample carries approximately 150,000 clones, approximately 84% recorded once. The sequenced material came from peripheral blood. The receptor set was obtained from a man aged 65-85 years with active or convalescent COVID-19. Both conserved end residues are part of each CDR3.

j_call,v_call,cdr3_aa
TRBJ2-7,TRBV18,CASSPRRLVLDTNEQYF
TRBJ1-5,TRBV30,CAWAAGDSNQPQHF
TRBJ2-5,TRBV7-2,CASSPQTGGMIETQYF
TRBJ1-1,TRBV7-3,CASRAGVGNTEAFF
TRBJ2-5,TRBV5-1,CASSLGSGGTQYF
TRBJ1-2,TRBV7-2,CASSLAEDRRSPGYTF
TRBJ2-3,TRBV5-6,CASSPVAGDTQYF
TRBJ2-4,TRBV10-2,CASSVGQGAAKNIQYF
TRBJ2-5,TRBV5-1,CASSPRQGQETQYF
TRBJ1-5,TRBV3-1/TRBV3-2,CASSHQNSNQPQHF
TRBJ1-1,TRBV15,CATSSGTGGLTEAFF
TRBJ2-3,TRBV29-1,CSAYPAGGRTDTQYF
TRBJ1-3,TRBV7-2,CASSLARYPVSRGNTIYF
TRBJ1-3,TRBV2,CASRPQAGNTIYF
TRBJ1-2,TRBV27,CASSLRERGYGYTF
TRBJ2-7,TRBV19,CASSIERTGREQYF
TRBJ2-1,TRBV24-1,CATSLAGTGSDNEQFF
TRBJ1-1,TRBV7-2,CASSDHQRNTEAFF
TRBJ2-1,TRBV18,CASPRDRGRLSHVNEQFF
TRBJ2-1,TRBV9,CASSVVGSAYNEQFF
TRBJ2-7,TRBV18,CASSLGQGVVEQYF
TRBJ1-5,TRBV6-1,CASSDRGQGYQPQHF
TRBJ2-1,TRBV7-2,CASSLEGRGRPNEQFF
TRBJ1-1,TRBV18,CASSPPGGSDTEAFF
TRBJ2-2,TRBV27,CASRPSWGGTGSGELFF
TRBJ1-5,TRBV5-1,CASSTGTGNQPQHF
TRBJ2-7,TRBV3-1/TRBV3-2,CASSLFLPNYYEQYF
TRBJ1-2,TRBV6-5,CASRSQGAGYGYTF
TRBJ1-6,TRBV2,CASRTPGQGAGSPLHF
TRBJ1-5,TRBV30,CAWSLSTGVLRDQPQHF
TRBJ1-1,TRBV7-2,CASSFLMEAFF
TRBJ2-1,TRBV14,CASSHRLAGGNLHNEQFF
TRBJ2-3,TRBV5-4,CASSPYGFSGTDTQYF
TRBJ2-7,TRBV28,CASSTPGLAGREQYF
TRBJ2-3,TRBV5-1,CASSLGEASSTDTQYF
TRBJ2-2,TRBV6-5,CASSLGPPGGELFF
TRBJ1-1,TRBV5-1,CASSWGTGGEAFF
TRBJ1-1,TRBV2,CASLRVNTEAFF
TRBJ1-5,TRBV15,CATSSPRGGHSNQPQHF
TRBJ1-1,TRBV28,CASRSHGENTEAFF
TRBJ1-2,TRBV29-1,CSVVRQTGYTF
TRBJ1-1,TRBV25-1,CASRRGGLYTEAFF